This TCR beta chain was recorded in a study of blood T cell repertoires in COVID-19 (dated by TCRdb to about 2020). With regard to the full study: Samples from collaborators originated in the United States, Italy and Spain and spanned both the acute and convalescent phases of COVID-19. The dataset comprised deeply sampled blood TCRbeta repertoires from subjects exposed to, actively infected with, or recovered from COVID-19. The material from the prospective study consisted of cDNA or gDNA derived from T cells, B-cell-depleted T cells, or PBMCs. Samples came from the ongoing ImmuneRACE study (first 160 participants) plus 1,254 subjects from 6 global collaborators. Where HLA class I and class II types were available, the types were taken from metadata supplied by the sample provider, not from assay-based typing. Nearly every sample came with metadata listing a de-identified subject ID, COVID-19 status, age in years and sex. A freely available public database, intended as a resource for researchers studying the immune response to SARS-CoV-2, is where the repertoires were released. What the authors observed across the whole study: The quantity of clinical and demographic metadata differed by source and by participant and was supplied without curation.

Whole blood was collected in K2EDTA tubes by collaborating institutions according to the institutions' own protocols. For TCRbeta analysis, collaborators shipped samples as frozen whole blood, isolated PBMCs, or DNA extracted from either of those sample types. The immunoSEQ Assay, a bias-controlled multiplex PCR, was used to amplify TCRbeta CDR3 regions from genomic DNA. Processing in the source paper ran as follows. The number of nucleated cells in each sample was estimated from the amplification of reference gene primers within the assay. To quantify the absolute abundance of each unique TCRbeta CDR3 rearrangement, sequence reads were collapsed and filtered. For each sample, productive Simpson clonality was calculated as the square root of Simpson's diversity index across productive rearrangements. Held by TCRdb, this immuneACCESS table contains in-frame sequences only and omits some clones. Under half of the omission traces to an unresolved V gene where checked; the cause of the rest is unknown. That table supplies the V and J calls and clone size; D and trimming were determined from the DNA. The sample table records approximately 100,000 clones; around 82% of these occur just once. The ten largest clones take up approximately 10% of the sample.

In regard to this clone: Its target antigen remains unknown. No much larger clone exists at a distance of one base, and base qualities are not known.

From its cysteine to its phenylalanine, the CDR3 spans 14 amino acids. CDR3 DNA is the only sequence kept; it has 42 bases, read in frame from the first base. Cut back by 5 bases and 10 bases, the V and J ends lie 18 bases apart. The germline V gene gives CDR1 as SGHTA and CDR2 as FQGNSA. Recombination linked TRBV7-2 to TRBJ2-1, with an unclear D gene assignment. The receptor was derived from a man in his sixties or seventies with active or convalescent COVID-19. Sequencing was carried out using peripheral blood. The nucleotide sequence is given as TGTGCCAGCAGCCTCTCAACTTCCGCCGGGGAGCAGTTCTTC. The encoded protein is CASSLSTSAGEQFF.